These 20 T cell receptor beta chains came from one sample sequenced in a study of blood T cell repertoires in COVID-19. Libraries were prepared by immunoSEQ multiplex PCR; TCRdb keeps only in-frame clonotypes and omits some of them. The data show 470,000 or so clones, with 80% to 90% seen just once and roughly 3.1% held by the top ten. Sequencing input: peripheral blood. These receptors originate from a human donor in a cohort sampled during active COVID-19.

V usage is TRBV19 and J usage is TRBJ1-4, with a weak D call TRBD1 (5 bases). The CDR3 sequence is 13 residues long. V lost 7 bases and J lost 8, with 14 bases in between. The germline V gene has CDR1 LNHDA and CDR2 SQIVND (reference sequence). The chain's CDR3 is CASNTGVSEKLFF. The DNA of the CDR3 is TGTGCCAGTAACACGGGGGTTTCGGAAAAACTGTTTTTT.

V usage is TRBV19 and J usage is TRBJ1-5; TRBD1 is a possible D gene (5 bases). Germline values: CDR1 LNHDA, CDR2 SQIVND (reference sequence). With 7 bases removed from V and 0 bases from J, the gap between germline ends came to 10 bases. The length of the CDR3 is 14 residues. The CDR3 coding sequence is TGTGCCAGTAACGTAGGGGTTAGCAATCAGCCCCAGCATTTT. Residues: CASNVGVSNQPQHF.

The J gene is TRBJ2-6, the V gene TRBV9; the match to TRBD1 covers 7 bases. V lost 3 bases to trimming and J lost 0 bases; unmatched junction nucleotides: 9. Germline values: CDR1 SGDLS, CDR2 YYNGEE. This CDR3 has 18 residues. The CDR3 sequence is CASSGSGTAGSGANVLTF. Written as DNA, the CDR3 is TGTGCCAGCAGCGGTTCCGGGACAGCAGGCTCTGGGGCCAACGTCCTGACTTTC.

The CDR3 DNA reads TGTGCCAGTAGTAAGGGGGTTCAATACAATCAGCCCCAGCATTTT. This translates into CASSKGVQYNQPQHF. The chain has TRBV19 and TRBJ1-5; D may be TRBD1 (6 bases). The CDR3 runs 15 residues. V was cut by 4 bases and J by 3 bases, with 13 bases left in between. In germline, CDR1 is LNHDA, CDR2 SQIVND (reference sequence).

This chain uses TRBV28 with TRBJ1-3; no clear D. Germline CDR1 and CDR2: MDHEN and SYDVKM. The CDR3 is 13 residues long. V lost 10 bases and J lost 4, with 14 bases in between. Here the CDR3 DNA reads TGTGCCACGAGCGAGGTTAAGGGAAACACCATATATTTT. Translated, it gives CATSEVKGNTIYF.

The rearrangement joins TRBV7-2 to TRBJ1-2; TRBD1 aligns across 8 bases. The V gene end was trimmed by 4 bases and the J gene end by 4 bases; junction bases not matched to a gene: 5. CDR3 length: 14 amino acids. Germline CDR1 and CDR2: SGHTA and FQGNSA. DNA of the CDR3: TGTGCCAGCAGCTCACAGGGGGTTTCCTATGGCTACACCTTC. Translation: CASSSQGVSYGYTF.

This sequence joins TRBV5-6 and TRBJ1-2; D is uncertain. V shed 2 bases and J shed 5 bases, with 7 bases lying between them. This CDR3 is built from 12 residues. The germline gives CDR1 SGHDT, CDR2 YYEEEE. For the CDR3, the DNA is TGTGCCAGCAGCTTAACTTATTATGGCTACACCTTC. This translates into CASSLTYYGYTF.

This chain connects TRBV7-9 to TRBJ1-5; D uncertain. The CDR3 contains 14 residues. Germline lookup yields CDR1 SEHNR and CDR2 FQNEAQ (reference sequence). V dropped 8 bases and J dropped 2 bases, with 13 bases sitting between them. The CDR3: CASAREEGNQPQHF. The CDR3 DNA reads TGTGCCAGCGCAAGGGAGGAGGGCAATCAGCCCCAGCATTTT.

The chain combines TRBV25-1 with TRBJ1-2; possibly TRBD1 for D (5 bases). The V end lost 5 bases, the J end lost 6 bases, and 16 bases lay between the germline ends. The CDR3 sequence is 14 residues long. Germline lookup yields CDR1 MGHDK and CDR2 SYGVNS. The CDR3 loop is CASSTSGRDHGYTF. CDR3 coding DNA: TGTGCCAGCAGTACCTCGGGGAGGGACCATGGCTACACCTTC.

This clone showed up just a few times. The gene calls are TRBV18 and TRBJ2-7, with 8 bases aligning to TRBD1. The CDR3 covers 15 residues. V shed 3 bases, J shed 3 bases, and the junction held 7 bases outside the gene matches. In germline, CDR1 is KGHSH, CDR2 LQKENI. The CDR3 loop is CASSPTDRASYEQYF. Here the CDR3 DNA reads TGTGCCAGCTCACCTACGGACAGGGCAAGCTACGAGCAGTACTTC.

This rearrangement joins TRBV5-1 to TRBJ1-4; tentatively, D is TRBD1 (6 bases). CDR1 and CDR2 (germline): SGHRS, YFSETQ. This CDR3 is 16 amino acids long. Between the trimmed V and J ends, which lost 3 bases and 3 bases, there was a span of 15 bases. The CDR3 DNA reads TGCGCCAGCAGCTCGGAGGGGGGGCGCGCTAATGAAAAACTGTTTTTT. As protein: CASSSEGGRANEKLFF.

This clone was detected ten times or more. This sequence joins TRBV7-2 and TRBJ2-7; 11 nucleotides agree with TRBD1. The CDR3 totals 16 residues. The germline gives CDR1 SGHTA, CDR2 FQGNSA. V was pared by 5 bases and J by 2 bases, with 8 bases of the junction left unmatched. CDR3 DNA: TGTGCCAGCAGCACCACCGGACAGGGGGCCGCCTACGAGCAGTACTTC. Translating gives CASSTTGQGAAYEQYF.

This clone was detected ten times or more. This rearrangement joins TRBV19 to TRBJ1-1; TRBD1 matches at 9 bases. The germline CDR1 and CDR2 sequences are LNHDA and SQIVND (reference sequence). The length of the CDR3 is 14 residues. The J segment lost 6 bases and the V segment lost 3 bases, leaving 5 bases of the junction unmatched. In DNA form, the CDR3 reads TGTGCCAGTAGTATTAGGGACAGGGACTCTGAAGCTTTCTTT. This codes for CASSIRDRDSEAFF.

This clone was counted once. The rearrangement links TRBV7-9 to TRBJ2-5, with TRBD2 matching 7 bases. CDR3 size: 18 residues. With 10 bases clipped from V and 1 base from J, the junction kept 21 bases outside the gene matches. Germline V gene sequence: CDR1 SEHNR, CDR2 FQNEAQ (reference sequence). The CDR3 nucleotides are TGTGCCACCGAACCGCAAATAGGGGAGGGCCTCAGCCAAGAGACCCAGTACTTC. This translates into CATEPQIGEGLSQETQYF.

This sequence joins TRBV5-5 and TRBJ2-1, with 7 bases identical to TRBD1. Looked up from germline, CDR1 is SGHKS and CDR2 is YYEKEE (reference sequence). This CDR3 comprises 14 residues. The V gene end was trimmed by 6 bases and the J gene end by 8 bases; junction bases not matched to a gene: 11. CDR3 sequence reads: CASTKDRLGHEQFF. DNA for the CDR3: TGTGCCAGCACCAAGGACAGGCTGGGGCATGAGCAGTTCTTC.

The CDR3 loop reads CASSLSIFWRELFF. The CDR3 bases are TGCGCCAGCAGCCTTTCAATCTTTTGGCGGGAGCTGTTTTTT. J is TRBJ2-2 and V is TRBV4-3, with unresolved D. There are 14 residues in the CDR3. V gave up 4 bases and J gave up 9 bases, with 15 bases separating them. The germline CDR1 and CDR2 sequences are LGHNA and YSLEER.

CDR3 sequence: CASSFGTEPNEKLFF. The DNA of the CDR3 is TGCGCCAGCAGCTTCGGGACAGAACCTAATGAAAAACTGTTTTTT. The gene calls are TRBV4-1 and TRBJ1-4; 7 positions agree with TRBD1. Germline V gene data show CDR1 as MGHRA and CDR2 as YSYEKL. The CDR3 contains 15 residues. V was pared by 5 bases and J by 3 bases, with 6 bases of the junction left unmatched.

CDR3 amino acids: CASSSIVNRGQGIQPQHF. The CDR3 DNA is TGTGCCAGCAGTTCAATCGTCAACAGGGGGCAGGGGATCCAGCCCCAGCATTTT. The gene calls are TRBV28 and TRBJ1-5; 9 bases align to TRBD1. Trimming at V came to 4 bases and at J to 7 bases, leaving 17 bases not matched to a gene. Germline-derived CDR1 and CDR2 are MDHEN and SYDVKM. The CDR3 sequence is 18 residues long.

V gene TRBV11-2 combines with J gene TRBJ2-2, with D unclear. From germline, CDR1 is SGHAT and CDR2 FQNNGV. The CDR3 extends over 13 amino acids. Trimming cost V 0 bases and J 6 bases, with 5 bases left between them. Here the CDR3 reads CASSLDLSGELFF. CDR3 sequence (DNA): TGTGCCAGCAGCTTAGATCTATCCGGGGAGCTGTTTTTT.

This chain joins TRBV27 and TRBJ2-5; 12 bases map to TRBD2. V lost 7 bases and J lost 4; bases outside the gene matches: 7. CDR3 length equals 15 residues. CDR1 is MNHEY, CDR2 SMNVEV, per germline (reference sequence). Here the CDR3 reads CASTPSGRATETQYF. CDR3 DNA: TGTGCCAGCACCCCTAGCGGGAGGGCCACAGAGACCCAGTACTTC.